This T cell receptor (beta chain) is from a study of T cell repertoires in cytomegalovirus infection. TCRdb passed the reads through MiXCR, listing each CDR3 protein once. The data contain around 69,000 distinct CDR3 sequences, 28% of them singletons. Germline CDR1 is MNHEY and CDR2 is SVGEGT. The CDR3 has 14 amino acids. V gave up 7 bases and J gave up 0 bases, with 12 bases separating them. This clonotype was recorded at least ten times. The antigen is not known. This sample comprised CD8+ T cells from cultured PBMCs, obtained from culture after CMV antigen stimulation. The V gene is TRBV6-2 or TRBV6-3, the J gene TRBJ1-1, with D possibly TRBD1 on 6 matching bases. The receptor's source is a human donor in good health (CMV status not recorded). Some clones in this sample may be carry-over from other donors' samples. This chain's CDR3 is CASIPDRMNTEAFF. As DNA, the CDR3 is TGTGCCAGCATCCCAGACAGGATGAACACTGAAGCTTTCTTT.